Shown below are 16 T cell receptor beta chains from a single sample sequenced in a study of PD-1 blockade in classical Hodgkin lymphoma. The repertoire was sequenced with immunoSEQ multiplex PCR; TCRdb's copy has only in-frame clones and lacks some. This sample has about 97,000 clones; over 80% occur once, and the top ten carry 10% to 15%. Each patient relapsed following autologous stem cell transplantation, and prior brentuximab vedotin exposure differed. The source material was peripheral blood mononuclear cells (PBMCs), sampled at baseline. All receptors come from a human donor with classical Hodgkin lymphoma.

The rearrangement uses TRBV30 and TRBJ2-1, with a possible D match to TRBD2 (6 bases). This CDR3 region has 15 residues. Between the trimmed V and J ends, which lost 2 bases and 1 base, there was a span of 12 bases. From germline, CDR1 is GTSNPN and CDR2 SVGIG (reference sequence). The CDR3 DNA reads TGTGCCTGGAGTCGATCGCTAGCGTCCTACAATGAGCAGTTCTTC. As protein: CAWSRSLASYNEQFF.

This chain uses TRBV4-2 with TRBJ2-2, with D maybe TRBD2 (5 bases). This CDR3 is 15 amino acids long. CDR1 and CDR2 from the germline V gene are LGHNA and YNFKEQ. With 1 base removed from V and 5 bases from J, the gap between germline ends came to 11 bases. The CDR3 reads CASSQGGVWTGELFF. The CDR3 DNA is TGTGCCAGCAGCCAAGGGGGAGTTTGGACCGGGGAGCTGTTTTTT.

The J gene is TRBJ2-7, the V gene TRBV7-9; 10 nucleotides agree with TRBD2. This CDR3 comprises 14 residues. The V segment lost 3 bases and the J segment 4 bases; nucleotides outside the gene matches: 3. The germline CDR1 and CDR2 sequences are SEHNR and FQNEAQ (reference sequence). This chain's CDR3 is CASSFWTSGYEQYF. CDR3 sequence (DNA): TGTGCCAGCAGCTTTTGGACTAGCGGATACGAGCAGTACTTC.

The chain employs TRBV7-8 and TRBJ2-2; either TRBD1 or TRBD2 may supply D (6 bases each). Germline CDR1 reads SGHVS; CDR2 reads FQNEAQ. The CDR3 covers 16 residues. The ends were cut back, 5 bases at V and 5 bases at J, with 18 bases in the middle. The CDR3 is CASSLGSGARTGELFF. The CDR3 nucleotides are TGTGCCAGCAGCCTTGGTTCGGGGGCGAGGACCGGGGAGCTGTTTTTT.

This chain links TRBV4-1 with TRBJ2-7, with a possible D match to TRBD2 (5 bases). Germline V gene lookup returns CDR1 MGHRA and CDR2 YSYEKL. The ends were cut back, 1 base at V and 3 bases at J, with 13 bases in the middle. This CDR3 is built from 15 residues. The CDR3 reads CASSQGPAEDYEQYF. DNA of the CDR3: TGCGCCAGCAGCCAAGGCCCAGCGGAGGACTACGAGCAGTACTTC.

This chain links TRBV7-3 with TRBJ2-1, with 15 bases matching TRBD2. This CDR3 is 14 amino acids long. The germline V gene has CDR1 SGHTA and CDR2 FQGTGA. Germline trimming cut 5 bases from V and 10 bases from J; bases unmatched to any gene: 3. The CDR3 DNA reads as TGTGCCAGCAGCCCCGGGACTAGCGGGAGGGAGCAGTTCTTC. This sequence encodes CASSPGTSGREQFF. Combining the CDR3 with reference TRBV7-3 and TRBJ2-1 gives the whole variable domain GAGVSQTPSNKVTEKGKYVELRCDPISGHTALYWYRQSLGQGPEFLIYFQGTGAADDSGLPNDRFFAVRPEGSVSTLKIQRTERGDSAVYLCASSPGTSGREQFFGPGTRLTVL.

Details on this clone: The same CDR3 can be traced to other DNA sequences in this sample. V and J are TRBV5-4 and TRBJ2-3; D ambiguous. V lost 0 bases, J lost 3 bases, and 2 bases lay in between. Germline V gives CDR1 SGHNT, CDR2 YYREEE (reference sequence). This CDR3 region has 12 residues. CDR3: CASSLATDTQYF. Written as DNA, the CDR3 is TGTGCCAGCAGCTTGGCTACAGATACGCAGTATTTT.

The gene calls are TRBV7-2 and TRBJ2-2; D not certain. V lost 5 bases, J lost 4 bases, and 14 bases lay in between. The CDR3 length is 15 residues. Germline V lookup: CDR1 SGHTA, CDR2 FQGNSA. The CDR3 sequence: CASSLFLAATGELFF. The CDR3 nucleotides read TGTGCCAGCAGCCTCTTCCTGGCCGCCACCGGGGAGCTGTTTTTT. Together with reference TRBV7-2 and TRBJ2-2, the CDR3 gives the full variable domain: GAGVSQSPSNKVTEKGKDVELRCDPISGHTALYWYRQSLGQGLEFLIYFQGNSAPDKSGLPSDRFSAERTGGSVSTLTIQRTQQEDSAVYLCASSLFLAATGELFFGEGSRLTVL.

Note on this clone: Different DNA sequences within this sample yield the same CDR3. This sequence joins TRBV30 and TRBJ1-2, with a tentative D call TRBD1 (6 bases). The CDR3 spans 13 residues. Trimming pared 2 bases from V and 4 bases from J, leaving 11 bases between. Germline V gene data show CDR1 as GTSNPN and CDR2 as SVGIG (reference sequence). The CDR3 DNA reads TGTGCCTGGAGTACCCGAGGGGGCTATGGCTACACCTTC. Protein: CAWSTRGGYGYTF.

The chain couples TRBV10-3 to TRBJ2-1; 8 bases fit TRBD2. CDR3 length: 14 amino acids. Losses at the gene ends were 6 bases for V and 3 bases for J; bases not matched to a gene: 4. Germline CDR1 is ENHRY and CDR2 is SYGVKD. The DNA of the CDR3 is TGTGCCATCAGGGGTAGCGGGAACTACAATGAGCAGTTCTTC. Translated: CAIRGSGNYNEQFF.

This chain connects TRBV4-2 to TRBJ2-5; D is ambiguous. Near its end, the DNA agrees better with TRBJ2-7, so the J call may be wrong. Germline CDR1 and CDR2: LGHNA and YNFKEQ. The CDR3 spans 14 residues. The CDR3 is CASSPRPPGNEQYF. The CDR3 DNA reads TGTGCCAGCAGCCCCAGACCCCCGGGTAACGAGCAGTACTTC.

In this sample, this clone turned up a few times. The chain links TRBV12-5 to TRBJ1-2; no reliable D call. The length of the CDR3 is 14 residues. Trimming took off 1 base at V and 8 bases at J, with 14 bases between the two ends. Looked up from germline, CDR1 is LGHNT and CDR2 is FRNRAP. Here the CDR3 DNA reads TGTGCTAGTGGTTTGGACAAGGGAGTAGGGGGCTACACCTTC. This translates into CASGLDKGVGGYTF. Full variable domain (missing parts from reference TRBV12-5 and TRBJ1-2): DARVTQTPRHKVTEMGQEVTMRCQPILGHNTVFWYRQTMMQGLELLAYFRNRAPLDDSGMPKDRFSAEMPDATLATLKIQPSEPRDSAVYFCASGLDKGVGGYTFGSGTRLTVV.

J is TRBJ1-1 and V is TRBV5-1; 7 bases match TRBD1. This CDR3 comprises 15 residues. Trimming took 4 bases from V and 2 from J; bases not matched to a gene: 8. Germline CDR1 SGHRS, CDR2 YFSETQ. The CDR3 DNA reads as TGCGCCAGCAGCAACCAGGGGGTTAGCAACACTGAAGCTTTCTTT. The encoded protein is CASSNQGVSNTEAFF.

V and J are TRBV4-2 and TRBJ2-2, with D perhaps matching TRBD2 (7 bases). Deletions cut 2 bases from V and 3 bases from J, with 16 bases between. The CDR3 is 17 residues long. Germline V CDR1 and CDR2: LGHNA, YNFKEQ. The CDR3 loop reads CASSQPRGGLYTGELFF. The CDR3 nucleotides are TGTGCCAGCAGCCAACCGAGGGGGGGACTTTACACCGGGGAGCTGTTTTTT.

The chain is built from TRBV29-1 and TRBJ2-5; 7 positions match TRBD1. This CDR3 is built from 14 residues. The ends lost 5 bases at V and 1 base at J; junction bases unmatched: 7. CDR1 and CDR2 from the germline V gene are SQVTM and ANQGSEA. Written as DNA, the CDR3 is TGCAGCGTTAGGGGGCAGGGCCTCCAAGAGACCCAGTACTTC. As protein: CSVRGQGLQETQYF.

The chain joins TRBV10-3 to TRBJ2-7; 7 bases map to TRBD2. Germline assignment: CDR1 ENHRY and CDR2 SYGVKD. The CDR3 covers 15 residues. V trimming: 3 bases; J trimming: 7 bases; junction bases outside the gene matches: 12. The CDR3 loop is CAISELPAGVGEQYF. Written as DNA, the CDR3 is TGTGCCATCAGTGAATTGCCGGCGGGAGTGGGGGAGCAGTACTTC.